The rows below give T cell receptor beta chains drawn from one sample of a study of early T cells in non-severe SARS-CoV-2 infection. TCRdb called the 5' RACE reads again in MiXCR, with one record for every CDR3 protein. There are around 26,000 distinct CDR3 sequences in the sample; approximately 5.1% occur only once, and under 4.5% lies in the top ten. The sequenced sample consisted of whole blood. The receptors derive from an adult who was a healthcare worker with PCR-confirmed SARS-CoV-2 infection or an uninfected control (not recorded which). The CDR3 runs from the conserved cysteine through the conserved F or W. D genes are given only for firm matches. Clone size is stated in some rows and not others, as once, few, many or a class when expanded.

V gene	D gene	J gene	clone size	CDR3 protein	CDR3 DNA
TRBV12-3/TRBV12-4	NA	TRBJ2-1	few	CASSRTASSYNEQFF	TGTGCCAGCAGTAGGACAGCGAGCTCCTACAATGAGCAGTTCTTC
TRBV7-9	NA	TRBJ2-1	many	CASSLARYNEQFF	TGTGCCAGCAGCTTAGCGCGGTACAATGAGCAGTTCTTC
TRBV20-1	TRBD2	TRBJ2-1	many	CSASDPGAGGPNEQFF	TGCAGTGCTAGTGATCCGGGGGCGGGGGGCCCCAATGAGCAGTTCTTC
TRBV5-4	NA	TRBJ2-7	NA	CASSLGTYEQYF	TGTGCCAGCAGCTTGGGTACCTACGAGCAGTACTTC
TRBV20-1	NA	TRBJ1-4	few	CSASVRIATNEKLFF	TGCAGTGCTAGTGTCAGGATTGCAACTAATGAAAAACTGTTTTTT
TRBV11-2	TRBD1	TRBJ1-1	few	CASSTTGQLLRTEAFF	TGTGCCAGCAGCACTACGGGACAGCTGCTTCGCACTGAAGCTTTCTTT
TRBV13	TRBD2	TRBJ2-5	many	CASSLLDSGLGVFYF	TGTGCCAGCAGCTTACTTGATTCGGGACTAGGGGTTTTCTACTTC
TRBV20-1	NA	TRBJ2-7	NA	CSARGVHRIYGEQYF	TGCAGTGCTAGAGGTGTTCACAGGATTTACGGCGAGCAGTACTTC
TRBV11-2	TRBD2	TRBJ2-7	NA	CASSLEAGGFYEQYF	TGTGCCAGCAGCTTAGAAGCGGGGGGCTTCTACGAGCAGTACTTC
TRBV7-9	TRBD2	TRBJ2-5	many	CASSLAGLASLQETQYF	TGTGCCAGCAGCTTAGCAGGACTAGCGAGCCTCCAAGAGACCCAGTACTTC
TRBV11-2	TRBD1	TRBJ2-5	few	CASSPGQGQETQYF	TGTGCCAGCAGTCCTGGACAGGGCCAAGAGACCCAGTACTTC
TRBV7-6	NA	TRBJ2-1	medium-sized	CASRPIGARTYNEQFF	TGTGCCAGCAGACCAATTGGGGCTAGGACCTACAATGAGCAGTTCTTC
TRBV4-2	TRBD1	TRBJ1-1	many	CASRTGDRDTEAFF	TGTGCCAGCAGGACGGGTGACAGGGACACTGAAGCTTTCTTT
TRBV7-8	TRBD1	TRBJ1-1	many	CASSLQGQGRGSTEAFF	TGTGCCAGCAGCCTACAAGGACAGGGGCGAGGGAGCACTGAAGCTTTCTTT
TRBV20-1	NA	TRBJ1-1	many	CSARDGSRAFF	TGCAGTGCTAGAGATGGGTCACGGGCTTTCTTT
TRBV7-2	NA	TRBJ2-3	many	CASSLLGLDTQYF	TGTGCCAGCAGCTTACTAGGACTAGATACGCAGTATTTT
TRBV10-3	NA	TRBJ2-5	few	CATFEPGPRIETQYF	TGTGCCACCTTTGAGCCGGGACCGAGGATAGAGACCCAGTACTTC
TRBV10-1	NA	TRBJ2-7	few	CASSDGPLSYEQYF	TGCGCCAGCAGTGATGGCCCTCTCTCCTACGAGCAGTACTTC
TRBV4-3	NA	TRBJ1-5	many	CASSQEGGVNQPQHF	TGCGCCAGCAGCCAAGAGGGCGGGGTTAATCAGCCCCAGCATTTT
TRBV18	TRBD1	TRBJ2-7	many	CASSPPTGYYEQYF	TGTGCCAGCTCACCACCGACAGGGTACTACGAGCAGTACTTC
TRBV4-3	NA	TRBJ2-2	many	CASSQGPGTGELFF	TGCGCCAGCTCCCAAGGCCCGGGCACCGGGGAGCTGTTTTTT
TRBV29-1	TRBD1	TRBJ2-7	few	CSVRTGSEQYF	TGCAGCGTCCGGACAGGGTCCGAGCAGTACTTC
TRBV7-9	TRBD1	TRBJ2-7	many	CASRLAGTGGSYEQYF	TGTGCCAGCAGATTGGCCGGGACAGGGGGTTCCTACGAGCAGTACTTC
TRBV3-1	NA	TRBJ1-1	many	CASSQDVRVNTEAFF	TGTGCCAGCAGCCAAGATGTACGGGTCAACACTGAAGCTTTCTTT
TRBV20-1	TRBD1	TRBJ2-7	many	CSATRSGTGGLEQYF	TGCAGTGCTACCCGATCCGGGACAGGGGGCCTCGAGCAGTACTTC
TRBV12-3/TRBV12-4	NA	TRBJ2-3	many	CASSLWGAPTDTQYF	TGTGCCAGCAGTTTATGGGGGGCGCCCACAGATACGCAGTATTTT
TRBV5-4	NA	TRBJ1-2	NA	CASSLRTLYGYTF	TGTGCCAGCAGCTTGCGGACGCTTTATGGCTACACCTTC
TRBV12-3/TRBV12-4	NA	TRBJ1-4	many	CASSPHRPGVAKLFF	TGTGCCAGCAGTCCCCACCGTCCCGGGGTCGCAAAACTGTTTTTT
TRBV20-1	TRBD1	TRBJ2-7	many	CSAPDRVEEQYF	TGCAGTGCCCCTGACAGGGTAGAAGAGCAGTACTTC